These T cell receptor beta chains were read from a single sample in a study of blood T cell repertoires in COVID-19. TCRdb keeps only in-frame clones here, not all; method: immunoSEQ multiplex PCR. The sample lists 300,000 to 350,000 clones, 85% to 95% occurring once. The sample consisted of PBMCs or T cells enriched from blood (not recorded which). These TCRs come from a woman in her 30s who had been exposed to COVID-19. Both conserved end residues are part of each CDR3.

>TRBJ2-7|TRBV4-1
CASSQATSGVSYEQYF
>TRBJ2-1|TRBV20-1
CSASDVAHYNEQFF
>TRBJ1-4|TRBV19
CASSLHRGSGEKLFF
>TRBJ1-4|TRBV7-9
CASSLDRGVNEKLFF
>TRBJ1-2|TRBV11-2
CASSRRPEPGGYTF
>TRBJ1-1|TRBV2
CASAQGGNTEAFF
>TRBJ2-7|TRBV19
CASSIPKFRDRVPYEQYF
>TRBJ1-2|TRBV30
CAWGGYGGGYTF
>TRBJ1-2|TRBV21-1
CASSKVGTGGNYGYTF
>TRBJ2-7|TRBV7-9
CASSHLGTQSRSYEQYF
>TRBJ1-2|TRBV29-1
CSVIGGAWYGYTF
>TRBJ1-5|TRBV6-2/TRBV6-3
CASSYESGKSNQPQHF
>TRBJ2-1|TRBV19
CASRVTSGGANEQFF
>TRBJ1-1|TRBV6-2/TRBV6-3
CASSSLAEAFF
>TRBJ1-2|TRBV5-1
CASSLAAQGAIYGYTF
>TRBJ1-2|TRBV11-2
CASSLGGPANYGYTF
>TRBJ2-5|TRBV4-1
CASSQVQGSAETQYF
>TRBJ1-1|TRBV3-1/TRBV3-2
CASSRSDRQNTEAFF
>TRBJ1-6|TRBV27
CARGAPGGPDNSPLHF
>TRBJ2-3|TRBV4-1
CASSRSGTGGPDTQYF
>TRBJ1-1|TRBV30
CAWSVYRNTEAFF
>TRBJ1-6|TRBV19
CASRLGERPLHF
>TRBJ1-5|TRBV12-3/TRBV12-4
CASGDRVGQPQHF
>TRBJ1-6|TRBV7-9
CASSKNPGHSNSPLHF
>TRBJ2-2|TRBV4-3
CASSQDWLAEGTGELFF
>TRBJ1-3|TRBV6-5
CASSYSGLSGNTIYF
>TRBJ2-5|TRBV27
CASSFNGGQETQYF
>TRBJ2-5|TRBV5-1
CASSLVLAVQETQYF
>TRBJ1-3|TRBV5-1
CASSLAGSFWGNTIYF
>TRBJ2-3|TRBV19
CASSALYGDTQYF
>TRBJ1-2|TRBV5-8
CASRHRTGYGYTF
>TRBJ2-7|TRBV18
CASCGTSGGAYEQYF
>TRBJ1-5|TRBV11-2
CASSLERGTPQHF
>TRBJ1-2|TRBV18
CASSPSHLTGYLHLTNYGYTF
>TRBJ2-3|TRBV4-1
CASSHQRGPTDTQYF
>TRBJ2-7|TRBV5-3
CARSQRGHLKEQYF
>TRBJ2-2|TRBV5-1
CASTILAENTGELFF
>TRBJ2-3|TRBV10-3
CAINGGGGAADTQYF
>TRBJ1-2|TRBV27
CASRLGTGSFLGYTF
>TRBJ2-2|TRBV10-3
CAISDRSGELFF
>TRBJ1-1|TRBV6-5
CASSQVLAFF
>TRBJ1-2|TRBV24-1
CATSEAGTPYGYTF
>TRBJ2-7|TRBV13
CASSRRDRVGEQYF
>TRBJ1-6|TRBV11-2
CASSLVTGSSPLHF
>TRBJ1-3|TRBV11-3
CASSPSTGGNTIYF
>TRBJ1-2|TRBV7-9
CASKGEDGLGYTF
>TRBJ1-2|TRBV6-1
CASSDRGGNYGYTF
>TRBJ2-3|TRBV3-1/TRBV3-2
CASSQDPPPGSGKEVDTQYF
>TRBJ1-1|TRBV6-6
CASSFSGGTEAFF
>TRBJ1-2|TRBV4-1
CASSPGHKTNYGYTF